This is a list of T cell receptor beta chains from one sample in a study of cytomegalovirus exposure and HLA in healthy donors. The repertoire was sequenced with immunoSEQ multiplex PCR; TCRdb's copy has only in-frame clones and lacks some. Of approximately 210,000 clones in the sample, approximately 85% were seen once. The material sequenced was PBMCs. The receptors were sampled from a girl between 10 and 17 years old in good health and CMV-seropositive. Each CDR3 is given with its conserved first and last residue. D genes are given only for firm matches. A row's size may be missing; if present it is once, few, many or a size class.

j_gene,abundance,v_gene,d_gene,CDR3nt,CDR3aa
TRBJ2-7,.,TRBV27,TRBD1,TGTGCCAGCAGCCGTGGGACAGGGCGCGAGCAGTACTTC,CASSRGTGREQYF
TRBJ2-3,.,TRBV10-2,.,TGCGCCAGCAGTGACCTCACTCTCCGTCGACACACAGATACGCAGTATTTT,CASSDLTLRRHTDTQYF
TRBJ1-2,.,TRBV2,TRBD1,TGTGCCAGCAGACTTGGACAGGGGGGCTATGGCTACACCTTC,CASRLGQGGYGYTF
TRBJ1-2,.,TRBV9,TRBD1,TGTGCCAGCAGCGTAGGGACAGGGAACTATGGCTACACCTTC,CASSVGTGNYGYTF
TRBJ2-3,.,TRBV30,TRBD2,TGTGCCTGGAGTGTAATTTTGCGGGGGGCGACAGATACGCAGTATTTT,CAWSVILRGATDTQYF
TRBJ2-1,.,TRBV10-2,TRBD2,TGCGCCCCCCCCAGGTCGGGACTAGCGGGGGGTTTAAGCTCCTACAATGAGCAGTTCTTC,CAPPRSGLAGGLSSYNEQFF
TRBJ2-3,.,TRBV4-2,TRBD2,TGTGCCAGCAGCCAAGACGCGGGGGGCCGCACAGATACGCAGTATTTT,CASSQDAGGRTDTQYF
TRBJ1-4,.,TRBV18,TRBD1,TGTGCCAGCTCACCCCAGGGGGCAACTAATGAAAAACTGTTTTTT,CASSPQGATNEKLFF
TRBJ2-7,.,TRBV5-6,.,TGTGCCAGCAGCCTGGACACCCCCTACGAGCAGTACTTC,CASSLDTPYEQYF
TRBJ2-2,.,TRBV10-1,TRBD1,TGCGCCAGCAGTAAGACAGGGCCCACCGGGGAGCTGTTTTTT,CASSKTGPTGELFF
TRBJ2-1,.,TRBV7-8,.,TGTGCCAGCAGCTTACTAGGAGGGGCGCCCGATGAGCAGTTCTTC,CASSLLGGAPDEQFF
TRBJ2-2,.,TRBV6-5,.,TGTGCCAGCAGTTACTGGAGGGACACCGGGGAGCTGTTTTTT,CASSYWRDTGELFF
TRBJ1-4,few,TRBV6-1,TRBD1,TGTGCCAGCCGACCGGGACAGGGGGACAGAAAACTGTTTTTT,CASRPGQGDRKLFF
TRBJ2-3,.,TRBV7-2,TRBD2,TGTGCCAGCAGCCCGGCTAGCGGGGCGGTAGATACGCAGTATTTT,CASSPASGAVDTQYF
TRBJ2-5,.,TRBV5-4,TRBD1,TGTGCCAGCAGCTCCGGGACAGATGGGGAGACCCAGTACTTC,CASSSGTDGETQYF
TRBJ2-7,.,TRBV12-5,TRBD1,TGTGCTAGTGGAACCCCGGACAGGGGTCCCCTGGAGCAGTACTTC,CASGTPDRGPLEQYF
TRBJ1-1,.,TRBV20-1,.,TGCAGTGTTGGTTACGGTTGGGCTTTCTTT,CSVGYGWAFF
TRBJ2-1,.,TRBV4-3,TRBD2,TGCGCCAGCAGCCGTACTAGCGGGGGGGCCGATGAGCAGTTCTTC,CASSRTSGGADEQFF
TRBJ1-4,.,TRBV6-5,.,TGTGCCAGCAGGGAAATGGCGAGGGAAAAACTGTTTTTT,CASREMAREKLFF
TRBJ1-1,.,TRBV7-2,.,TGTGCCAGCAGCTTAGTTTTCGGGGACACTGAAGCTTTCTTT,CASSLVFGDTEAFF
TRBJ2-2,.,TRBV4-3,TRBD1,TGCGCCAGCAGCCAAGGTGCACAGGGGGGGGAGCTGTTTTTT,CASSQGAQGGELFF
TRBJ1-1,few,TRBV5-1,TRBD1,TGCGCCAGCAGCTTGGGCTCCGGGACAGGTTTAACTGAAGCTTTCTTT,CASSLGSGTGLTEAFF
TRBJ2-1,.,TRBV6-6,TRBD2,TGTGCCAGCAGTTCGGGACTAGCGGGGGGGGGTGAGCAGTTCTTC,CASSSGLAGGGEQFF
TRBJ2-1,.,TRBV7-9,TRBD1,TGTGCCAGCAGCTTAGTAGGACAGGCCCCCCAGTTCTTC,CASSLVGQAPQFF
TRBJ1-3,.,TRBV19,.,TGTGCCAGTAGTACAAGAGCGGATGGGGGGAGCTCTGGAAACACCATATATTTT,CASSTRADGGSSGNTIYF
TRBJ1-1,.,TRBV15,.,TGTGCCACCAGCAGAGATTGGGGGGAATTGGCTTTCTTT,CATSRDWGELAFF
TRBJ2-1,.,TRBV29-1,TRBD1,TGCAGCGTAAATAGGGACAGTTACAATGAGCAGTTCTTC,CSVNRDSYNEQFF
TRBJ2-1,.,TRBV6-6,.,TGTGCCAGCAGTTACTCCCAGGGTAATGAGCAGTTCTTC,CASSYSQGNEQFF
TRBJ2-5,.,TRBV4-1,TRBD2,TGCGCCAGCAGCCAAATAGCGGGGGTAGAGACCCAGTACTTC,CASSQIAGVETQYF
TRBJ1-2,.,TRBV4-1,.,TGCGCCAGCAGCCTGTCATCTACAGGAATCTATGGCTACACCTTC,CASSLSSTGIYGYTF
TRBJ1-5,few,TRBV6-1,TRBD1,TGTGCCAGCACTGGGACAGGGATCGGTAATCAGCCCCAGCATTTT,CASTGTGIGNQPQHF
TRBJ2-2,.,TRBV18,.,TGTGCCAGCTCACCAGGACAGACAATGTCCGGGGAGCTGTTTTTT,CASSPGQTMSGELFF
TRBJ1-2,.,TRBV15,.,TGTGCCACCAGCGTCGGGGTCAACTATGGCTACACCTTC,CATSVGVNYGYTF
TRBJ2-3,.,TRBV7-6,.,TGTGCCAGCGCGGGTACGCAGTATTTT,CASAGTQYF
TRBJ1-2,.,TRBV4-3,.,TGCGCCAGCAGCCAAGCGGTGGAGGGCATCTATGGCTACACCTTC,CASSQAVEGIYGYTF
TRBJ2-2,.,TRBV5-5,TRBD1,TGTGCCAGCAGCTTATGGGACAGGGTGTCTTCCGGGGAGCTGTTTTTT,CASSLWDRVSSGELFF
TRBJ2-7,.,TRBV29-1,.,TGCAGCGTTAAGACTAAGACGTCCTACGAGCAGTACTTC,CSVKTKTSYEQYF
TRBJ2-2,.,TRBV4-2,TRBD2,TGTGCCAGCAGCCACGGGTTGAGCGGGGAGAACACCGGGGAGCTGTTTTTT,CASSHGLSGENTGELFF
TRBJ2-3,.,TRBV5-4,.,TGTGCCAGCAGCTTGGTGGCAGGGAGGACAGATACGCAGTATTTT,CASSLVAGRTDTQYF
TRBJ2-7,.,TRBV19,TRBD1,TGTGCCAGTAGTATCTGGCAGGGGGCCTACGAGCAGTACTTC,CASSIWQGAYEQYF
TRBJ2-7,.,TRBV5-5,TRBD1,TGTGCCAGCAGCTTAGGCCAGGGGGCGCTGGAGCAGTACTTC,CASSLGQGALEQYF
TRBJ2-4,.,TRBV4-1,TRBD2,TGCGCCAGCAGCCAAGGCTTGACTAGCGGGGTAACCAAAAACATTCAGTACTTC,CASSQGLTSGVTKNIQYF
TRBJ2-7,.,TRBV4-1,.,TGCGCCAGCAGCCAAGTTCAGGGGCGCGGGTACGAGCAGTACTTC,CASSQVQGRGYEQYF
TRBJ2-7,.,TRBV11-2,.,TGTGCCAGCAGCCCCCCCTCCGGCTACGAGCAGTACTTC,CASSPPSGYEQYF
TRBJ1-1,.,TRBV9,.,TGTGCCAGCAGCGCCGAGGGGGGGGTCGGTGAAGCTTTCTTT,CASSAEGGVGEAFF